The 32 T cell receptor beta chains below all came from one sample that was sequenced in a study of blood T cell repertoires in COVID-19 (dated by TCRdb to between 2020 and 2021). Library generation was performed with the immunoSEQ multiplex PCR assay. What TCRdb holds here is the immuneACCESS table cut down to in-frame rearrangements. Part of the clones is not present; checked against another copy, under half of the missing clones reflect an unresolved V gene, and the others are unexplained. Across this sample there are tens of thousands of clones, with around nine tenths seen only once. The top ten constitute more than 5.5% of the sample. Sequencing input: peripheral blood. Source of these receptors: a man aged 35 to 55 with COVID-19, enrolled during active disease.

This clone was found once. The chain carries TRBV30 and TRBJ2-7, with D possibly TRBD1 on 5 matching bases. CDR3 length equals 15 residues. Germline V gene sequence: CDR1 GTSNPN, CDR2 SVGIG (reference sequence). With 1 base removed from V and 0 bases from J, the gap between germline ends came to 13 bases. Here the CDR3 reads CAWSESQGLSYEQYF. CDR3 DNA: TGTGCCTGGAGTGAGTCCCAGGGCCTCTCCTACGAGCAGTACTTC.

The chain joins TRBV6-5 to TRBJ2-7; TRBD2 agrees at 12 bases. The trim removed 0 bases at V and 4 bases at J, leaving 4 bases unmatched. This CDR3 contains 16 residues. Germline values: CDR1 MNHEY, CDR2 SVGAGI. The CDR3 reads CASSYSITSGGYEQYF. The CDR3 bases are TGTGCCAGCAGTTACTCGATAACTAGCGGGGGGTACGAGCAGTACTTC.

The chain joins TRBV19 to TRBJ1-1, with D perhaps TRBD1 (6 bases). The CDR3 contains 14 residues. CDR1 and CDR2 (germline): LNHDA, SQIVND (reference sequence). V lost 8 bases to trimming and J lost 0 bases, with 13 bases between them. CDR3 DNA: TGTGCCAGTGGGGGCGGACGTGTGAACACTGAAGCTTTCTTT. Translation: CASGGGRVNTEAFF.

V gene TRBV7-8 combines with J gene TRBJ1-6; 9 nucleotides line up with TRBD1. This CDR3 region has 19 residues. Germline CDR1 reads SGHVS; CDR2 reads FQNEAQ. V dropped 4 bases and J dropped 0; count of bases not matched to a gene: 10. For the CDR3, the DNA is TGTGCCAGCAGCTCACAAGGGACAGGGTCAAGCTCCTATAATTCACCCCTCCACTTT. Translation: CASSSQGTGSSSYNSPLHF. The full variable domain, in which reference TRBV7-8 and TRBJ1-6 provide the parts outside the CDR3, is GAGVSQSPRYKVAKRGQDVALRCDPISGHVSLFWYQQALGQGPEFLTYFQNEAQLDKSGLPSDRFFAERPEGSVSTLKIQRTQQEDSAVYLCASSSQGTGSSSYNSPLHFGNGTRLTVT.

The gene calls are TRBV5-1 and TRBJ1-4, with 10 bases aligning to TRBD1. In germline, CDR1 is SGHRS, CDR2 YFSETQ. The CDR3 contains 20 residues. The trim removed 0 bases at V and 2 bases at J, leaving 13 bases unmatched. The CDR3 loop is CASSLVGQGLAARTNEKLFF. Here the CDR3 DNA reads TGCGCCAGCAGCTTGGTGGGACAGGGGCTAGCCGCCCGCACTAATGAAAAACTGTTTTTT.

The rearrangement joins TRBV6-6 to TRBJ2-3, with D uncertain. CDR1 and CDR2 (germline): MNHNY, SVGAGI (reference sequence). Trimming shortened V by 6 bases and J by 6 bases, and 10 bases separated the two germline ends. This CDR3 spans 12 amino acids. In nucleotides, the CDR3 is TGTGCCAGCAGCAACCCCGGGGATACGCAGTATTTT. Its translation is CASSNPGDTQYF.

The chain combines TRBV5-1 with TRBJ2-7; a possible D gene is TRBD2 (7 bases). The CDR3 totals 15 residues. Germline values: CDR1 SGHRS, CDR2 YFSETQ. Trimming removed 5 bases at V and 2 bases at J, with 17 bases between. CDR3 in DNA: TGCGCCAGCAGGTTCTTTGGGGGGGCCCCCTACGAGCAGTACTTC. Translation gives CASRFFGGAPYEQYF.

The J gene is TRBJ2-1, the V gene TRBV2; D is unresolved. Germline CDR1 and CDR2: SNHLY and FYNNEI. V lost 2 bases and J 9 bases, leaving 11 bases between the germline ends. The CDR3 is 13 residues long. Here the CDR3 reads CASSESERAEQFF. In DNA form, the CDR3 reads TGTGCCAGCAGTGAAAGTGAGAGAGCTGAGCAGTTCTTC. The variable domain in full, with the rest retrieved from reference TRBV2 and TRBJ2-1, is EPEVTQTPSHQVTQMGQEVILRCVPISNHLYFYWYRQILGQKVEFLVSFYNNEISEKSEIFDDQFSVERPDGSNFTLKIRSTKLEDSAMYFCASSESERAEQFFGPGTRLTVL.

This chain links TRBV3-1 (or the pseudogene TRBV3-2) with TRBJ2-5; D gene ambiguous. Trimming pared 1 base from V and 2 bases from J, leaving 8 bases between. The CDR3 runs to 14 residues. The germline gives CDR1 LGHDT, CDR2 YNNKEL (reference sequence). The CDR3 DNA reads as TGTGCCAGCAGCCAAGGACTGGGTCAAGAGACCCAGTACTTC. Protein sequence: CASSQGLGQETQYF.

The CDR3 DNA follows: TGCAGCGTATTGTTTATACAGACGTCCTCTGGAAACACCATATATTTT. This gives the protein CSVLFIQTSSGNTIYF. The chain has TRBV29-1 and TRBJ1-3; D uncertain. CDR1 and CDR2 (germline): SQVTM, ANQGSEA. The CDR3 runs 16 residues. Trimming took 6 bases from V and 0 from J, leaving 18 bases between them.

This chain connects TRBV4-1 to TRBJ2-5; D perhaps matches TRBD1 (5 bases). This CDR3 is 13 amino acids long. Germline CDR1 reads MGHRA; CDR2 reads YSYEKL. The germline V and J ends were trimmed by 8 bases and 4 bases, with 14 bases remaining between them. The CDR3 sequence is CASAQGWRETQYF. DNA for the CDR3: TGCGCCAGCGCCCAGGGCTGGCGAGAGACCCAGTACTTC.

This clone was detected only a few times. The chain joins TRBV7-9 to TRBJ1-1; D remains unclear. CDR3 length equals 16 residues. The germline gives CDR1 SEHNR, CDR2 FQNEAQ (reference sequence). V was cut by 8 bases and J by 1 base, with 20 bases left in between. The CDR3 reads CASGLPSGRKNTEAFF. The CDR3 nucleotides read TGTGCCAGCGGACTACCCTCTGGACGGAAGAACACTGAAGCTTTCTTT.

This chain uses TRBV11-3 with TRBJ2-1; 9 bases match TRBD2. Germline V gene lookup returns CDR1 SGHNT and CDR2 YENEEA. Trimming took 5 bases from V and 7 from J; bases not matched to a gene: 9. CDR3 length: 15 amino acids. CDR3 coding DNA: TGTGCCAGCAGCCCTGCGGGGGGGAGAAGGAATGAGCAGTTCTTC. Protein product: CASSPAGGRRNEQFF.

V and J are TRBV5-4 and TRBJ2-2; 7 positions match TRBD1. This CDR3 has 14 amino acids. The ends lost 5 bases at V and 4 bases at J; junction bases unmatched: 5. Germline V gene lookup returns CDR1 SGHNT and CDR2 YYREEE (reference sequence). The CDR3 DNA reads as TGTGCCAGCAGTCGGGCAGGGGGCACCGGGGAGCTGTTTTTT. Translating gives CASSRAGGTGELFF.

This chain joins TRBV19 and TRBJ2-3, with 9 bases that match TRBD2. Trimming took 3 bases from V and 5 from J; bases not matched to a gene: 9. Germline V gene lookup returns CDR1 LNHDA and CDR2 SQIVND (reference sequence). This CDR3 comprises 16 residues. The CDR3 here is CASSIQAGGPIDTQYF. The CDR3, as DNA: TGTGCCAGTAGTATTCAGGCGGGGGGGCCTATAGATACGCAGTATTTT. The complete variable domain, with remaining parts taken from reference TRBV19 and TRBJ2-3, reads DGGITQSPKYLFRKEGQNVTLSCEQNLNHDAMYWYRQDPGQGLRLIYYSQIVNDFQKGDIAEGYSVSREKKESFPLTVTSAQKNPTAFYLCASSIQAGGPIDTQYFGPGTRLTVL.

This chain uses TRBV7-9 with TRBJ2-5; no clear D gene. The CDR3 spans 11 residues. V was cut by 5 bases and J by 4 bases, with 5 bases left in between. Germline assignment: CDR1 SEHNR and CDR2 FQNEAQ (reference sequence). For the CDR3, the DNA is TGTGCCAGCAGCAGAGTAGAGACCCAGTACTTC. Residues: CASSRVETQYF. The entire variable domain, with the rest obtained from reference TRBV7-9 and TRBJ2-5, is as follows: DTGVSQNPRHKITKRGQNVTFRCDPISEHNRLYWYRQTLGQGPEFLTYFQNEAQLEKSRLLSDRFSAERPKGSFSTLEIQRTEQGDSAMYLCASSRVETQYFGPGTRLLVL.

The CDR3 reads CAWSGQRGTEAFF. CDR3 coding DNA: TGTGCCTGGAGTGGACAGAGGGGGACTGAAGCTTTCTTT. The chain recombines TRBV30 with TRBJ1-1; D perhaps matches TRBD1 (6 bases). The V gene's germline CDR1 is GTSNPN and CDR2 SVGIG (reference sequence). V dropped 1 base and J dropped 5 bases, with 11 bases sitting between them. The length of the CDR3 is 13 residues.

The gene calls are TRBV5-5 and TRBJ1-1, with D tentatively TRBD1 (5 bases). Germline values: CDR1 SGHKS, CDR2 YYEKEE (reference sequence). The CDR3 is 14 amino acids. V was cut by 0 bases and J by 3 bases, with 9 bases left in between. The CDR3 coding sequence is TGTGCCAGCAGCTTGGACAGGAGTGACACTGAAGCTTTCTTT. Translating gives CASSLDRSDTEAFF.

The chain recombines TRBV2 with TRBJ1-1, with no clear D. Germline CDR1 SNHLY, CDR2 FYNNEI. V was cut by 4 bases and J by 1 base, with 16 bases left in between. The CDR3 is 16 residues long. The chain's CDR3 is CASSGERVNKNTEAFF. CDR3 DNA: TGTGCCAGCAGTGGGGAGAGGGTAAATAAGAACACTGAAGCTTTCTTT.

This sequence joins TRBV7-3 and TRBJ2-1; D might be TRBD2 (5 bases). The CDR3 loop spans 14 amino acids. CDR1 is SGHTA and CDR2 is FQGTGA in the germline V gene. Trimming took 8 bases from V and 7 from J, leaving 18 bases between them. The DNA for the CDR3 is TGTGCCAGCTCACGGGATTCTGGAGTTAATGAGCAGTTCTTC. This codes for CASSRDSGVNEQFF.

The rearrangement joins TRBV10-1 to TRBJ2-3, with 15 bases matching TRBD2. CDR3 size: 17 residues. Germline V gene sequence: CDR1 WNHNN, CDR2 SYGVQD (reference sequence). V trimming: 2 bases; J trimming: 5 bases; junction bases outside the gene matches: 5. This CDR3 reads CASSEGLAGGPRDTQYF. CDR3 bases: TGCGCCAGCAGTGAGGGACTAGCGGGGGGGCCAAGAGATACGCAGTATTTT.

As DNA, the CDR3 is TGCGCCAGCAGCGGACAGGGTCGGGGCTACACCTTC. This sequence encodes CASSGQGRGYTF. This chain uses TRBV5-1 with TRBJ1-2; 8 nucleotides match TRBD1. Trimming took 4 bases from V and 8 from J; bases not matched to a gene: 4. CDR3 size: 12 residues. Germline-derived CDR1 and CDR2 are SGHRS and YFSETQ.

V usage is TRBV5-1 and J usage is TRBJ2-2, with D uncertain. Trimming pared 0 bases from V and 1 base from J, leaving 4 bases between. CDR1 and CDR2 (germline): SGHRS, YFSETQ. There are 14 residues in the CDR3. The CDR3: CASSLERNTGELFF. The CDR3 DNA reads TGCGCCAGCAGCTTGGAGCGGAACACCGGGGAGCTGTTTTTT.

The rearrangement joins TRBV9 to TRBJ1-3; 9 nucleotides match TRBD1. V gave up 3 bases and J gave up 2 bases; unmatched junction bases: 0. CDR3 length: 14 residues. Germline CDR1 is SGDLS and CDR2 is YYNGEE. The CDR3 sequence: CASSGTGAGNTIYF. In DNA, the CDR3 is TGTGCCAGCAGCGGGACAGGGGCTGGAAACACCATATATTTT.

This rearrangement joins TRBV5-6 to TRBJ2-5, with a possible D match to TRBD1 (5 bases). V was pared by 5 bases and J by 5 bases, with 13 bases between. CDR3 length: 13 amino acids. Germline assignment: CDR1 SGHDT and CDR2 YYEEEE. CDR3 in DNA: TGTGCCAGCAGACCACAAGGGGTGGAGACCCAGTACTTC. The encoded protein is CASRPQGVETQYF.

The chain carries TRBV6-5 and TRBJ1-2; 10 bases are a match to TRBD1. CDR1 MNHEY and CDR2 SVGAGI come from the germline V gene. The V segment lost 6 bases and the J segment 5 bases; nucleotides outside the gene matches: 6. This CDR3 region has 14 residues. CDR3 residues: CASRRTGGEYGYTF. DNA of the CDR3: TGTGCCAGCAGGAGGACAGGGGGGGAATATGGCTACACCTTC.

This sequence joins TRBV2 and TRBJ2-7; 8 bases are shared with TRBD1. The germline gives CDR1 SNHLY, CDR2 FYNNEI. V lost 6 bases and J lost 2; bases outside the gene matches: 9. The CDR3 is 15 amino acids. The CDR3 nucleotides are TGTGCCAGCAGGACGACCGGGACAGGAACCTACGAGCAGTACTTC. This translates into CASRTTGTGTYEQYF. Using reference TRBV2 and TRBJ2-7 for the parts outside the CDR3, the full variable domain is EPEVTQTPSHQVTQMGQEVILRCVPISNHLYFYWYRQILGQKVEFLVSFYNNEISEKSEIFDDQFSVERPDGSNFTLKIRSTKLEDSAMYFCASRTTGTGTYEQYFGPGTRLTVT.

This clone was detected once. J is TRBJ1-1 and V is TRBV5-1; D remains ambiguous. Between the trimmed V and J ends, which lost 0 bases and 2 bases, there was a span of 17 bases. CDR3 length equals 17 residues. Germline loops: CDR1 SGHRS, CDR2 YFSETQ. CDR3 sequence (DNA): TGCGCCAGCAGCTTGGATTCGTTCGGAGGGAAAAACACTGAAGCTTTCTTT. Translation gives CASSLDSFGGKNTEAFF.

The chain has TRBV28 and TRBJ1-4; TRBD1 is a possible D gene (6 bases). V was shortened by 3 bases and J by 6 bases, with 26 bases between the two germline ends. The CDR3 is 19 residues long. Germline V gene lookup returns CDR1 MDHEN and CDR2 SYDVKM. In nucleotides, the CDR3 is TGTGCCAGCAGTTTTAGGGGGGGGCTTTTATTACTTGGACATGAAAAACTGTTTTTT. Translated, it gives CASSFRGGLLLLGHEKLFF.

The chain couples TRBV7-7 to TRBJ2-2, with 9 bases matching TRBD2. J gave up 1 base and V 1 base, and 4 bases lay outside the gene matches. The CDR3 length is 17 residues. Germline V gene sequence: CDR1 SSHAT, CDR2 FNYEAQ (reference sequence). The CDR3 here is CASSLVAGGMNTGELFF. In DNA, the CDR3 is TGTGCCAGCAGCTTAGTTGCGGGGGGGATGAACACCGGGGAGCTGTTTTTT.

The chain recombines TRBV27 with TRBJ1-1; TRBD1 agrees at 7 bases. Germline V CDR1 and CDR2: MNHEY, SMNVEV (reference sequence). CDR3 size: 13 residues. Trimming at V came to 6 bases and at J to 4 bases, leaving 5 bases not matched to a gene. CDR3 residues: CASSRQGTTEAFF. The CDR3 DNA reads TGTGCCAGCAGCAGACAGGGAACCACTGAAGCTTTCTTT.

The rearrangement joins TRBV19 to TRBJ1-6, with 8 bases lining up with TRBD1. Germline V lookup: CDR1 LNHDA, CDR2 SQIVND (reference sequence). This CDR3 has 14 residues. J gave up 8 bases and V 3 bases, and 3 bases lay outside the gene matches. The CDR3 here is CASSIGQGDSPLHF. CDR3 nucleotides: TGTGCCAGTAGTATCGGACAGGGAGATTCACCCCTCCACTTT.